Sequencing of this T cell receptor (beta chain) was carried out in a study of shared clonotypes between healthy human individuals. Naive-designated CD8 cells lacked CD45RO, were positively enriched for CCR7, and omitted terminally differentiated effector memory CD45RA+ cells. The V gene's germline CDR1 is LNHDA and CDR2 SQIVND (reference sequence). This CDR3 is 14 amino acids long. Trimming shortened V by 5 bases and J by 1 base, and 11 bases separated the two germline ends. Data came from immunoSEQ multiplex PCR; TCRdb stores just in-frame clones and leaves some out. In the table there are around 1.9 million clones, approximately 94% of which are singletons.

What was sequenced was naive CD8+ T cells from PBMCs. The receptor was derived from a man aged 18 to 29 in good health. Some clones in this sample may be carry-over from other donors' samples. The chain has TRBV19 and TRBJ2-5; D uncertain. The CDR3 is CASSSRVTQETQYF. The CDR3 nucleotides are TGTGCCAGTAGTTCACGGGTCACCCAAGAGACCCAGTACTTC.